Listed here are 18 T cell receptor beta chains from one sample, sequenced in a study of cytomegalovirus exposure and HLA in healthy donors. The table came from immunoSEQ multiplex PCR; TCRdb's copy has only in-frame clones and leaves some out. Found here are 140,000 or so clones, 75% to 90% of them singletons; the top ten hold about 6.7%. Source material: PBMCs. The receptors come from a woman aged 25 to 39 in good health and CMV-seropositive.

V gene TRBV2 combines with J gene TRBJ1-1, with TRBD1 as a possible D gene (5 bases). Germline V lookup: CDR1 SNHLY, CDR2 FYNNEI. This CDR3 spans 13 amino acids. Trimming took off 7 bases at V and 6 bases at J, with 15 bases between the two ends. As DNA, the CDR3 is TGTGCCAGCACGGCAGGGTTATCCTCTGAAGCTTTCTTT. This sequence encodes CASTAGLSSEAFF. Combining the CDR3 with reference TRBV2 and TRBJ1-1 gives the whole variable domain EPEVTQTPSHQVTQMGQEVILRCVPISNHLYFYWYRQILGQKVEFLVSFYNNEISEKSEIFDDQFSVERPDGSNFTLKIRSTKLEDSAMYFCASTAGLSSEAFFGQGTRLTVV.

The sample holds one count of this clone. This chain uses TRBV5-1 with TRBJ2-7; 12 positions match TRBD1. Trimming at V came to 4 bases and at J to 2 bases, leaving 10 bases not matched to a gene. CDR1 and CDR2 (germline): SGHRS, YFSETQ. CDR3 length equals 17 residues. The CDR3 spells CASSLGTGGGRAYEQYF. CDR3 bases: TGCGCCAGCAGCCTCGGGACAGGGGGCGGTCGGGCCTACGAGCAGTACTTC. Full variable domain (remainder filled in from reference TRBV5-1 and TRBJ2-7): KAGVTQTPRYLIKTRGQQVTLSCSPISGHRSVSWYQQTPGQGLQFLFEYFSETQRNKGNFPGRFSGRQFSNSRSEMNVSTLELGDSALYLCASSLGTGGGRAYEQYFGPGTRLTVT.

This chain joins TRBV6-5 and TRBJ1-5; D gene uncertain. This CDR3 is 14 amino acids long. Germline-derived CDR1 and CDR2 are MNHEY and SVGAGI. Deletions cut 2 bases from V and 3 bases from J, with 8 bases between. The CDR3 nucleotides read TGTGCCAGCAGTTACGGGCCCAACAATCAGCCCCAGCATTTT. Translating gives CASSYGPNNQPQHF.

This clone was counted once. The chain carries TRBV6-1 and TRBJ2-3, with a possible D match to TRBD1 (6 bases). CDR1 is MNHNS, CDR2 SASEGT, per germline. V dropped 2 bases and J dropped 4 bases, with 16 bases sitting between them. The CDR3 runs to 16 residues. CDR3 loop: CASSERVGRGADTQYF. The CDR3 DNA reads TGTGCCAGCAGTGAAAGAGTTGGCAGGGGTGCAGATACGCAGTATTTT.

CDR3 loop: CASSPVAGTGNEQFF. For the CDR3, the DNA is TGTGCCAGCAGCCCCGTAGCGGGAACGGGGAATGAGCAGTTCTTC. This rearrangement joins TRBV13 to TRBJ2-1, with 8 nucleotides matching TRBD2. Germline CDR1 and CDR2: PRHDT and FYEKMQ (reference sequence). This CDR3 has 15 residues. The V and J ends lost 5 bases and 7 bases, in that order; junction bases with no gene match: 10.

This clone showed up just a few times. The chain uses TRBV19 and TRBJ2-2; D might be TRBD2 (7 bases). From germline, CDR1 is LNHDA and CDR2 SQIVND (reference sequence). Trimming shortened V by 5 bases and J by 0 bases, and 16 bases separated the two germline ends. The CDR3 loop spans 17 amino acids. CDR3 amino acids: CASSPYGEGANTGELFF. The CDR3 bases are TGTGCCAGTAGTCCCTACGGGGAGGGGGCGAACACCGGGGAGCTGTTTTTT.

The V and J genes are TRBV5-5 and TRBJ2-7; tentatively, D is TRBD2 (6 bases). CDR1 is SGHKS, CDR2 YYEKEE, per germline (reference sequence). V lost 2 bases, J lost 0 bases, and 27 bases lay in between. This CDR3 is 20 amino acids long. In nucleotides, the CDR3 is TGTGCCAGCAGCTTTTGGGAGGACGAGGACTTTCTGCTCGACTCCTACGAGCAGTACTTC. Protein: CASSFWEDEDFLLDSYEQYF.

This chain connects TRBV5-1 to TRBJ2-5; TRBD2 matches at 14 bases. V was clipped by 3 bases and J by 4 bases; unmatched bases: 5. This CDR3 comprises 16 residues. The germline gives CDR1 SGHRS, CDR2 YFSETQ. The CDR3 loop is CASSSRLAGGVETQYF. The CDR3 region has the DNA TGCGCCAGCAGCTCAAGACTAGCGGGAGGGGTAGAGACCCAGTACTTC.

This chain uses TRBV19 with TRBJ2-7; 9 bases map to TRBD1. CDR1 is LNHDA and CDR2 is SQIVND in the germline V gene (reference sequence). J lost 6 bases, V lost 3 bases, and 6 bases had no gene match. The CDR3 contains 14 residues. CDR3 sequence (DNA): TGTGCCAGTAGTATGGGACAGGGATGGTTCGAGCAGTACTTC. It yields the protein CASSMGQGWFEQYF.

V is TRBV5-1 and J is TRBJ2-1, with TRBD2 identical over 8 bases. CDR3 size: 14 residues. The ends lost 4 bases at V and 4 bases at J; junction bases unmatched: 4. CDR1 SGHRS and CDR2 YFSETQ come from the germline V gene. The CDR3 here is CASSALAAYNEQFF. CDR3 DNA sequence: TGCGCCAGCAGCGCACTAGCGGCGTACAATGAGCAGTTCTTC.

The chain uses TRBV14 and TRBJ2-3, with TRBD1 identical over 7 bases. CDR1 is SGHDN, CDR2 FVKESK, per germline. J was trimmed by 1 base and V by 4 bases; bases with no gene match: 2. The CDR3 loop spans 14 amino acids. CDR3 in DNA: TGTGCCAGCAGCCGGACAGGCCGCACAGATACGCAGTATTTT. It yields the protein CASSRTGRTDTQYF.

The chain uses TRBV29-1 and TRBJ1-1, with no clear D. CDR1 and CDR2 from the germline V gene are SQVTM and ANQGSEA. Trimming took off 4 bases at V and 10 bases at J, with 10 bases between the two ends. The CDR3 totals 10 residues. CDR3 in amino acids: CSVGPEGAFF. DNA of the CDR3: TGCAGCGTTGGTCCCGAGGGAGCTTTCTTT.

In nucleotides, the CDR3 is TGTGCCAGCAGTCGGACAGGGGGAGGCGAAAAACTGTTTTTT. It encodes CASSRTGGGEKLFF. The J gene is TRBJ1-4, the V gene TRBV28; 10 bases match TRBD1. Unmatched junction bases numbered 5, after V lost 5 bases and J lost 8 bases. The CDR3 loop spans 14 amino acids. Germline V gene sequence: CDR1 MDHEN, CDR2 SYDVKM.

The chain employs TRBV7-3 and TRBJ1-5; weak D call: TRBD1 (6 bases). The length of the CDR3 is 14 residues. Trimming took 11 bases from V and 7 from J, leaving 21 bases between them. Germline-derived CDR1 and CDR2 are SGHTA and FQGTGA. Here the CDR3 reads CAGERTGLRQPQHF. CDR3 sequence (DNA): TGTGCCGGAGAGAGAACAGGGTTGAGACAGCCCCAGCATTTT.

This clone was observed a handful of times. This sequence joins TRBV7-6 and TRBJ2-2; D uncertain. This CDR3 is built from 14 residues. Germline V gives CDR1 SGHVS, CDR2 FNYEAQ. Trimming pared 5 bases from V and 3 bases from J, leaving 10 bases between. CDR3 sequence (DNA): TGTGCCAGCAGCCCCCGAGGCCACACCGGGGAGCTGTTTTTT. As protein: CASSPRGHTGELFF.

The chain uses TRBV6-1 and TRBJ2-7, with D possibly being TRBD1 (5 bases). This CDR3 region has 15 residues. Germline CDR1 is MNHNS and CDR2 is SASEGT. V was cut by 2 bases and J by 4 bases, with 15 bases left in between. The CDR3 sequence is CASSEMSGLAYEQYF. The CDR3 DNA follows: TGTGCCAGCAGTGAAATGTCAGGGCTCGCGTACGAGCAGTACTTC.

The chain links TRBV15 to TRBJ2-3; D is perhaps TRBD2 (6 bases). The CDR3 extends over 15 amino acids. V was pared by 0 bases and J by 2 bases, with 9 bases between. Germline V CDR1 and CDR2: LNHNV, YYDKDF (reference sequence). The CDR3 nucleotides are TGTGCCACCAGCAGAGATGGGGGGTACACAGATACGCAGTATTTT. This gives the protein CATSRDGGYTDTQYF.

The V and J genes are TRBV7-2 and TRBJ2-7, with TRBD2 identical over 13 bases. CDR3 length: 16 amino acids. CDR1 and CDR2 from the germline V gene are SGHTA and FQGNSA. After removal of 4 bases from V and 2 bases from J, the junction contained 5 bases not matched to a gene. This CDR3 reads CASSSTSGGAPYEQYF. CDR3 nucleotide sequence: TGTGCCAGCAGCTCTACTAGCGGGGGGGCCCCCTACGAGCAGTACTTC.